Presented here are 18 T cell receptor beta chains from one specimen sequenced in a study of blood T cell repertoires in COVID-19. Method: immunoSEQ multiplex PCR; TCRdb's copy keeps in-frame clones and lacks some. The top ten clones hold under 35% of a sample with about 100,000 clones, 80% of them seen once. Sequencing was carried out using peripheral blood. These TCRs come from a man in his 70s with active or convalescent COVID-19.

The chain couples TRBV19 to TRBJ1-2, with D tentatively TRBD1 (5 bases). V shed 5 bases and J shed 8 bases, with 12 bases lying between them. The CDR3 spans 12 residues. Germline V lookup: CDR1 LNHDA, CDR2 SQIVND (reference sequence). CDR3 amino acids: CASSRRGLGYTF. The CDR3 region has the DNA TGTGCCAGTAGTCGGAGGGGTTTGGGCTACACCTTC.

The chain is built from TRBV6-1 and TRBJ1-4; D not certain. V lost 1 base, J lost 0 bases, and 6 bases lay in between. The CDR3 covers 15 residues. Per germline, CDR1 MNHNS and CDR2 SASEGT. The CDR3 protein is CASSEGATTNEKLFF. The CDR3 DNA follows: TGTGCCAGCAGTGAAGGAGCAACAACTAATGAAAAACTGTTTTTT.

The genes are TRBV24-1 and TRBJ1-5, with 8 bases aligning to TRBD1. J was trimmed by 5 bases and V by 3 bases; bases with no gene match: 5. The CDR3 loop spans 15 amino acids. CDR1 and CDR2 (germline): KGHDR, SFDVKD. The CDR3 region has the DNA TGTGCCACCAGTGATCCAACGACAGGGGATCAGCCCCAGCATTTT. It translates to CATSDPTTGDQPQHF.

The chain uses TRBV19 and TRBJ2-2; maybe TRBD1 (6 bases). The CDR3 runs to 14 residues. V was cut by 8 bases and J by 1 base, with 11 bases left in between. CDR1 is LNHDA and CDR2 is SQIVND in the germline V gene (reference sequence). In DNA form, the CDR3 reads TGTGCCAGTTCCTTCAGGGGGAACACCGGGGAGCTGTTTTTT. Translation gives CASSFRGNTGELFF.

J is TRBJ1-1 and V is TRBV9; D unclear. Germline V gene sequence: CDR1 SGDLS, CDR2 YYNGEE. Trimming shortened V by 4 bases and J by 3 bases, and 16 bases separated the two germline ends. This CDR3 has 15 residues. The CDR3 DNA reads TGTGCCAGCAGCCCGATCACGTCTGGGCACACTGAAGCTTTCTTT. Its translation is CASSPITSGHTEAFF.

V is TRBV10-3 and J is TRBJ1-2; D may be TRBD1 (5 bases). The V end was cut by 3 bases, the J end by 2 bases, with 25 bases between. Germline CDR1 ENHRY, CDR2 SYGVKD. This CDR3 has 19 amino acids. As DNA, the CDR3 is TGTGCCATCAGTGAAGGATATTGGGGCGAAACGAACGTGAACTATGGCTACACCTTC. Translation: CAISEGYWGETNVNYGYTF.

This CDR3 is CASSFSGSTEAFF. The CDR3 DNA follows: TGTGCCAGCAGCTTTTCAGGGTCCACTGAAGCTTTCTTT. The chain joins TRBV13 to TRBJ1-1, with D possibly being TRBD1 (5 bases). Trimming shortened V by 3 bases and J by 4 bases, and 9 bases separated the two germline ends. The germline CDR1 and CDR2 sequences are PRHDT and FYEKMQ (reference sequence). The CDR3 consists of 13 residues.

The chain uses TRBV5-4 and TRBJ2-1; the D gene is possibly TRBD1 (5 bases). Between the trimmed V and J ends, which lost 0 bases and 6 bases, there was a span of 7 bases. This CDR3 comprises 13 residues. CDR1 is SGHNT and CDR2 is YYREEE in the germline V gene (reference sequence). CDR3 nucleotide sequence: TGTGCCAGCAGCTTGGGGCAGGGCAATGAGCAGTTCTTC. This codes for CASSLGQGNEQFF.

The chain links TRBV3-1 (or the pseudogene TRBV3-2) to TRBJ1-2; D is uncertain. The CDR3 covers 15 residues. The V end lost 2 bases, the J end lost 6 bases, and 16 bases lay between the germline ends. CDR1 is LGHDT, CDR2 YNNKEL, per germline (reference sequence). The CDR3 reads CASSQYAGARDGYTF. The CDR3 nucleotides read TGTGCCAGCAGCCAATACGCGGGCGCGAGGGATGGCTACACCTTC.

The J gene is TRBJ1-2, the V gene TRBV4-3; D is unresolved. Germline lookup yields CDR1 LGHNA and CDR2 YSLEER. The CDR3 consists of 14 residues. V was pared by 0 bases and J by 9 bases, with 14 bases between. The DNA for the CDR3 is TGCGCCAGCAGCCAAGAGCCCCCCCCGGGAAGCTACACCTTC. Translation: CASSQEPPPGSYTF.

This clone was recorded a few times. CDR3 region: CASSQRTGTNEAFF. The CDR3 DNA follows: TGTGCCAGCAGCCAAAGGACAGGGACAAATGAAGCTTTCTTT. The chain has TRBV3-1 (or the pseudogene TRBV3-2) and TRBJ1-1; 8 bases line up with TRBD1. The trim removed 2 bases at V and 7 bases at J, leaving 6 bases unmatched. This CDR3 region has 14 residues. CDR1 is LGHDT and CDR2 is YNNKEL in the germline V gene (reference sequence).

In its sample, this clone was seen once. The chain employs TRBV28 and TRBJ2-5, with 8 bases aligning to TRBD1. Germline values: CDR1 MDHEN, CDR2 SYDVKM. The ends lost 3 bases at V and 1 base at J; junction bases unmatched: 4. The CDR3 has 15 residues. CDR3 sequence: CASSFQGAVQETQYF. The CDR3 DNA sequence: TGTGCCAGCAGTTTTCAGGGGGCTGTCCAAGAGACCCAGTACTTC. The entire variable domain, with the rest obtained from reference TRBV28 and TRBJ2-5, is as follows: DVKVTQSSRYLVKRTGEKVFLECVQDMDHENMFWYRQDPGLGLRLIYFSYDVKMKEKGDIPEGYSVSREKKERFSLILESASTNQTSMYLCASSFQGAVQETQYFGPGTRLLVL.

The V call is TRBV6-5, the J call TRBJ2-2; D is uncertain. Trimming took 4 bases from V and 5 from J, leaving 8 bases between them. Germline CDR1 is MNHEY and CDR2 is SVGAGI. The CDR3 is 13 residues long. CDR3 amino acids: CASSFSFTGELFF. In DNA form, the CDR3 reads TGTGCCAGCAGTTTCAGTTTTACCGGGGAGCTGTTTTTT.

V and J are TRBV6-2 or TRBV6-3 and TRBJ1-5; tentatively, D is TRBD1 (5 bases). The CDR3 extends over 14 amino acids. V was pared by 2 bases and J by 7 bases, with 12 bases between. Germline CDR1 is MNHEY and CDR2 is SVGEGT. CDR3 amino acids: CASSYRGLWQPQHF. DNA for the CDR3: TGTGCCAGCAGTTACAGGGGACTATGGCAGCCCCAGCATTTT.

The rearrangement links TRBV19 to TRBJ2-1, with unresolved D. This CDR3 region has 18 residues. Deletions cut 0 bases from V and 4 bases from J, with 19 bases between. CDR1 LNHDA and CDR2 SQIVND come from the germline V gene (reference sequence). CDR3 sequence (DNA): TGTGCCAGTAGTATAGATCTCCCCGACACGCTGACATACAATGAGCAGTTCTTC. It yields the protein CASSIDLPDTLTYNEQFF.

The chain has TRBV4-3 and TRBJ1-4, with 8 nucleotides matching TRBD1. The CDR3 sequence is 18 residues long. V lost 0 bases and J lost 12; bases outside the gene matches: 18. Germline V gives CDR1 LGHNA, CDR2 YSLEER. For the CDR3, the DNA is TGCGCCAGCAGCCAAGATAGTATAGGTGCACAGGGGGGATACGAACTGTTTTTT. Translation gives CASSQDSIGAQGGYELFF.

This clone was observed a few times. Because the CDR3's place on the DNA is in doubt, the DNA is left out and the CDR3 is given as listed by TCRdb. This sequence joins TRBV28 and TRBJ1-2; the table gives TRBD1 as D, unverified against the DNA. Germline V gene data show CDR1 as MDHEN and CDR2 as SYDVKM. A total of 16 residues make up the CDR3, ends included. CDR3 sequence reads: CASSSSAGLKAYGYTF.

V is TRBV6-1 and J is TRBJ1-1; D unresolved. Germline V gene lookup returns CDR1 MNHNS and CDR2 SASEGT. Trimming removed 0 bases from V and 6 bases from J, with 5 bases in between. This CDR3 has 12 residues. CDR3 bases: TGTGCCAGCAGTGAAGCGAGAGCTGAAGCTTTCTTT. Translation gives CASSEARAEAFF.